The present TCR beta chain was sequenced within a study of blood T cell repertoires in COVID-19. On the study more broadly: T cells, B-cell-depleted T cells, or PBMCs provided the cDNA or gDNA that served as material.

This CDR3 has 15 amino acids. Germline-derived CDR1 and CDR2 are SGHNT and YYREEE (reference sequence). Trimming took 3 bases from V and 4 from J; bases not matched to a gene: 6. As processed by the authors: Amplification with reference gene primers provided the estimates of nucleated cell counts. Measured with immunoSEQ multiplex PCR; TCRdb has only the in-frame clones, and not every one. The V and J calls and the clone size are those of that table, but D and trimming were determined from the DNA. The table shows approximately 350,000 clones, with around nine tenths occurring only once. The Seattle site enrolled patients during active infection and followed them longitudinally.

The sequence was collected from a woman between 65 and 79 years old with COVID-19, enrolled during active disease. V is TRBV5-4 and J is TRBJ2-1; 8 nucleotides line up with TRBD2. The specimen was peripheral blood. CDR3 sequence (DNA): TGTGCCAGCAGCTGGGGACTAGGCCTTTACAATGAGCAGTTCTTC. This sequence encodes CASSWGLGLYNEQFF.